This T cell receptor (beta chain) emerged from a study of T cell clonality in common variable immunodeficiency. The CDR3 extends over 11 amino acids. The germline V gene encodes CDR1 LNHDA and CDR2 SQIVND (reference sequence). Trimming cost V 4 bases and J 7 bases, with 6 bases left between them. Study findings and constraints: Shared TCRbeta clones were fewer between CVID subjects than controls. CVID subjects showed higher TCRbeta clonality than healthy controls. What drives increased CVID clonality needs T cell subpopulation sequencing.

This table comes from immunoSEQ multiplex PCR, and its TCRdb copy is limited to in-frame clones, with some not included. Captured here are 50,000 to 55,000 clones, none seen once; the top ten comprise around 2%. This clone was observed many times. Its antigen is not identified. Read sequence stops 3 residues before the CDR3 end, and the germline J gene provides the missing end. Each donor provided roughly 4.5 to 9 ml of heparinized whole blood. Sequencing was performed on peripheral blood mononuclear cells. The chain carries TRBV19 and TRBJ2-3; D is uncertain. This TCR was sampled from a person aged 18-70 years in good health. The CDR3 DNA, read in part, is TGTGCCAGTAGTACCCTTCATACG. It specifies CASSTLHT. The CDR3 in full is CASSTLHTQYF.